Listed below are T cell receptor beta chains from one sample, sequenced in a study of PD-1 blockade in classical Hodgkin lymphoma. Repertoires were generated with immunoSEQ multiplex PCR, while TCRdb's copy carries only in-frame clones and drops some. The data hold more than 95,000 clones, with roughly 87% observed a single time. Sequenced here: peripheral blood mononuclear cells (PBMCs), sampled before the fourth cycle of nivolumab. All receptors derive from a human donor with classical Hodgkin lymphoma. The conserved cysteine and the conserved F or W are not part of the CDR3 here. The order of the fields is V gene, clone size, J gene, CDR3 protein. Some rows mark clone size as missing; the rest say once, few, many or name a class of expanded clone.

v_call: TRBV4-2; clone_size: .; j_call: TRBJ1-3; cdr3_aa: ASSQVLGGSDDSGNTIY
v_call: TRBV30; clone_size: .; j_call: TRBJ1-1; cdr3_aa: ACVVAGIAEAF
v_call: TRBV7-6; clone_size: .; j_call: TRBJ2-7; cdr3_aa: ASSLGIRGDYEQY
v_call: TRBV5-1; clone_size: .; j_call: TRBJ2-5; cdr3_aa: ASSLVTGKEETQY
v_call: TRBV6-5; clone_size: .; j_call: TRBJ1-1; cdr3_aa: ASSDRGEAF
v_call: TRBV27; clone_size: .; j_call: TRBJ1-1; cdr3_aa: ASSLGQLMNTEAF
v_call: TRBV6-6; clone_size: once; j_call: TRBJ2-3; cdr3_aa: ASRTSGTTDTQY
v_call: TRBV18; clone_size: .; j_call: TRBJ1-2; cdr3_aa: ASSPQEGFSYGYT
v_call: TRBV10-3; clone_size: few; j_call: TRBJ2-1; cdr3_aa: AISDLGDSSYNEQF
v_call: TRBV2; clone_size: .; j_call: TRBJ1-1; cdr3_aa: ASSVTGRVSTEAF
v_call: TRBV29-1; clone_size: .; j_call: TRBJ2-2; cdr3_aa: SVEVGGAGTGELF
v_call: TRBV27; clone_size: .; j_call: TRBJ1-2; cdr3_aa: ASSDRTGANYGYT
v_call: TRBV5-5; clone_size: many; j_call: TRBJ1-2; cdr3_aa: ASSSVGLANYGYT
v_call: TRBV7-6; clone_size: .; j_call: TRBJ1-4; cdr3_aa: ASSSGTGEGEKLF
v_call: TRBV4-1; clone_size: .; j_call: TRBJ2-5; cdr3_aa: ASSHFPYRRGRTQY
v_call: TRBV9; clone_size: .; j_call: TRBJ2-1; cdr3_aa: ASSADRGLYNEQF
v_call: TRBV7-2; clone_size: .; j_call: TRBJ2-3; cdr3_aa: ASSFTRANGDTQY
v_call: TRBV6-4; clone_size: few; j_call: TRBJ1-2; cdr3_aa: ASSDSKDNYGYT
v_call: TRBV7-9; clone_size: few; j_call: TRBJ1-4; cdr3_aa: ASSLAHGRGEKLF
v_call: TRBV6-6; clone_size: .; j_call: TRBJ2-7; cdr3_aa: ASSAGTAPYEQY
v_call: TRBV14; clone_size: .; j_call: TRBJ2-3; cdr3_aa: ASSQDHGTVGTQY
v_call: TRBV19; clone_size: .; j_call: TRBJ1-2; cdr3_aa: ASSIDGALLYGYT
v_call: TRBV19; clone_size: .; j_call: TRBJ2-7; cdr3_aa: ASSKQVSSYEQY
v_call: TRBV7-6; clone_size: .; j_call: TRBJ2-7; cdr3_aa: ASSLAMGLVQAEQY
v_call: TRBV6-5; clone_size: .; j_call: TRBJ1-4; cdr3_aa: ASSYRPGANEKLF
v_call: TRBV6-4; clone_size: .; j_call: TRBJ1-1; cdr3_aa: AAQSRSTLGP
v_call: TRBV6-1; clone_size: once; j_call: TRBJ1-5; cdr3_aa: ASRDTHSNQPQH
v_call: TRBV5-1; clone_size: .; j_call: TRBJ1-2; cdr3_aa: ASSGGQSYGYT
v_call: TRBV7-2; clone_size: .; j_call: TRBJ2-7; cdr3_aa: ASSLVEGSYEQY
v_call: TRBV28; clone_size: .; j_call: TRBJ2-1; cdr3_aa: ASHSTSDTYNEQF
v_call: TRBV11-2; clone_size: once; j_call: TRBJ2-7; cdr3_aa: ASSLESQHGGNEQY
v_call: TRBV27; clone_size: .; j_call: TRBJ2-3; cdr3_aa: ASSLLLGADTQY